These 23 T cell receptor beta chains came from one sample sequenced in a study of early T cells in non-severe SARS-CoV-2 infection. TCRdb re-called the 5' RACE reads through MiXCR, storing one row per CDR3 protein. The sample lists 97,000 or so distinct CDR3 sequences; approximately 11% were seen once. The sequencing used whole blood, collected at baseline. These TCRs come from an adult who was a healthcare worker with PCR-confirmed SARS-CoV-2 infection or an uninfected control (not recorded which).

This clonotype turned up a few times. The CDR3 sequence is CASSPDIYGYTF. The DNA for the CDR3 is TGCGCCAGCAGCCCTGACATTTATGGCTACACCTTC. The V gene is TRBV5-1, the J gene TRBJ1-2; no definite D call. The CDR3 has 12 residues. Between the trimmed V and J ends, which lost 4 bases and 5 bases, there was a span of 9 bases. CDR1 and CDR2 from the germline V gene are SGHRS and YFSETQ.

The chain recombines TRBV4-1 with TRBJ2-7; 7 bases are a match to TRBD1. J was trimmed by 5 bases and V by 3 bases; bases with no gene match: 7. The CDR3 totals 14 residues. The V gene's germline CDR1 is MGHRA and CDR2 YSYEKL. The CDR3 sequence is CASSHTGEVDEQYF. The CDR3 DNA is TGCGCCAGCAGCCACACAGGGGAAGTCGACGAGCAGTACTTC.

The table lists this clonotype with many counts. This chain joins TRBV7-2 and TRBJ1-6; the D is unclear. CDR1 and CDR2 (germline): SGHTA, FQGNSA. The CDR3 is made up of 12 amino acids. Trimming shortened V by 4 bases and J by 6 bases, and 4 bases separated the two germline ends. This CDR3 reads CASSSTNSPLHF. CDR3 nucleotides: TGTGCCAGCAGCTCTACTAATTCACCCCTCCACTTT.

This clonotype has more than one count but fewer than ten. The chain links TRBV28 to TRBJ2-1; 8 nucleotides line up with TRBD2. The CDR3 has 11 residues. CDR1 and CDR2 from the germline V gene are MDHEN and SYDVKM. The V segment lost 6 bases and the J segment 16 bases; nucleotides outside the gene matches: 8. The CDR3 loop is CASRTGREGFF. CDR3 nucleotides: TGTGCCAGCAGGACTGGCCGGGAGGGATTCTTC.

This clonotype has a count of ten or more. The chain employs TRBV6-5 and TRBJ2-1; D is ambiguous. Germline loops: CDR1 MNHEY, CDR2 SVGAGI. Trimming took 9 bases from V and 9 from J, leaving 12 bases between them. This CDR3 region has 11 residues. CDR3 nucleotide sequence: TGTGCCAGTGGATCACCCCGTGAGCAGTTCTTC. Translation gives CASGSPREQFF.

The chain joins TRBV18 to TRBJ1-2; D remains unclear. Germline V gene sequence: CDR1 KGHSH, CDR2 LQKENI. This CDR3 spans 14 amino acids. The V end was cut by 4 bases, the J end by 1 base, with 10 bases between. The CDR3 region has the DNA TGTGCCAGCTCACTCGACCCCAATAACTATGGCTACACCTTC. This sequence encodes CASSLDPNNYGYTF.

The sample holds many counts of this clonotype. J is TRBJ1-6 and V is TRBV6-5, with 8 bases matching TRBD1. The CDR3 consists of 13 residues. Trimming cost V 2 bases and J 16 bases; bases outside gene matches: 7. The germline V gene has CDR1 MNHEY and CDR2 SVGAGI. This CDR3 reads CASSYGPTGGLHF. In DNA, the CDR3 is TGTGCCAGCAGTTACGGCCCCACAGGGGGTCTCCACTTT.

This chain uses TRBV12-3 or TRBV12-4 with TRBJ1-1; the match to TRBD1 covers 10 bases. With V trimmed by 7 bases and J by 12 bases, 5 bases remained unmatched. There are 11 residues in the CDR3. The CDR3 bases are TGTGCCAGCATTAGACAGGGGGCGTCTTTCTTT. This gives the protein CASIRQGASFF.

This clonotype appeared a few times. The V gene is TRBV5-5, the J gene TRBJ2-3, with a tentative D call TRBD2 (6 bases). Germline loops: CDR1 SGHKS, CDR2 YYEKEE (reference sequence). V was clipped by 4 bases and J by 3 bases, with 18 bases between them. The CDR3 has 16 amino acids. CDR3: CASSLGGSDNTDTQYF. CDR3 nucleotides: TGTGCCAGCAGCCTTGGGGGGTCGGACAATACAGATACGCAGTATTTT.

V usage is TRBV27 and J usage is TRBJ1-2; D is unclear. Germline values: CDR1 MNHEY, CDR2 SMNVEV (reference sequence). Trimming removed 5 bases at V and 6 bases at J, with 13 bases between. This CDR3 contains 13 residues. The CDR3 here is CASSHRTGNGYTF. The CDR3 DNA is TGTGCCAGCAGTCATCGGACGGGAAATGGCTACACCTTC.

This clonotype was found many times. The rearrangement links TRBV12-3 or TRBV12-4 to TRBJ2-4, with D perhaps matching TRBD1 (5 bases). CDR3 length: 16 amino acids. Trimming shortened V by 5 bases and J by 2 bases, and 16 bases separated the two germline ends. The CDR3 DNA reads as TGTGCCAGCAGTCTCACCCTTGCAGGGACCAAAAACATTCAGTACTTC. As protein: CASSLTLAGTKNIQYF.

Only a few counts were recorded for this clonotype. V usage is TRBV3-1 and J usage is TRBJ1-2; no clear D gene. V was clipped by 1 base and J by 2 bases, with 8 bases between them. CDR1 LGHDT and CDR2 YNNKEL come from the germline V gene (reference sequence). CDR3 size: 14 residues. CDR3 region: CASSQGEGNYGYTF. In DNA form, the CDR3 reads TGTGCCAGCAGCCAAGGGGAGGGAAACTATGGCTACACCTTC.

This clonotype was detected ten times or more. J is TRBJ1-4 and V is TRBV7-2; a possible D gene is TRBD1 (6 bases). There are 15 residues in the CDR3. Trimming cost V 4 bases and J 7 bases, with 16 bases left between them. The V gene's germline CDR1 is SGHTA and CDR2 FQGNSA. CDR3: CASSSRLGGGEKLFF. Written as DNA, the CDR3 is TGTGCCAGCAGCTCTAGATTGGGGGGCGGTGAAAAACTGTTTTTT. The whole variable domain, filled in from reference TRBV7-2 and TRBJ1-4, reads GAGVSQSPSNKVTEKGKDVELRCDPISGHTALYWYRQSLGQGLEFLIYFQGNSAPDKSGLPSDRFSAERTGGSVSTLTIQRTQQEDSAVYLCASSSRLGGGEKLFFGSGTQLSVL.

This rearrangement joins TRBV7-2 to TRBJ2-7; D gene unclear. CDR3 size: 14 residues. CDR1 is SGHTA, CDR2 FQGNSA, per germline. Trimming removed 5 bases at V and 4 bases at J, with 15 bases between. This CDR3 is CASSPGVARYEQYF. CDR3 nucleotide sequence: TGTGCCAGCAGCCCGGGCGTTGCTCGTTACGAGCAGTACTTC. Complete variable domain (other parts from reference TRBV7-2 and TRBJ2-7): GAGVSQSPSNKVTEKGKDVELRCDPISGHTALYWYRQSLGQGLEFLIYFQGNSAPDKSGLPSDRFSAERTGGSVSTLTIQRTQQEDSAVYLCASSPGVARYEQYFGPGTRLTVT.

CDR3 amino acids: CASSRNGGLGETQYF. The CDR3 DNA reads as TGTGCCAGCAGCCGGAACGGGGGGCTGGGTGAGACCCAGTACTTC. J is TRBJ2-5 and V is TRBV7-9; tentative D call: TRBD2 (7 bases). The ends were cut back, 5 bases at V and 5 bases at J, with 18 bases in the middle. Germline lookup yields CDR1 SEHNR and CDR2 FQNEAQ (reference sequence). The CDR3 consists of 15 residues.

This clonotype has ten or more counts. V is TRBV21-1 and J is TRBJ2-7; the table's D gene call, TRBD1, was not cross checked with the DNA. TRBV21-1 counts as a pseudogene. This CDR3 is 14 amino acids long. The CDR3 is CASSELQGVGEQYF. The CDR3 nucleotides are TGTGCCAGCAGCGAACTACAGGGGGTCGGCGAGCAGTACTTC.

As regards this clonotype: A single base separates this from a much larger clone, so it may be a read error. Since the CDR3 does not end with the conserved phenylalanine or tryptophan, this likely comes from a read error. This sequence joins TRBV5-4 and TRBJ2-1; D unclear. The germline CDR1 and CDR2 sequences are SGHNT and YYREEE (reference sequence). The V end was cut by 0 bases, the J end by 1 base, with 8 bases between. The CDR3 loop spans 15 amino acids. CDR3 DNA sequence: TGTGCCAGCAGCTTGGGAGCGAGGTCCTACAATGAGCAGTTCTCC. Residues: CASSLGARSYNEQFS.

This sequence joins TRBV2 and TRBJ2-2; D unresolved. The V end was cut by 2 bases, the J end by 5 bases, with 12 bases between. The CDR3 is made up of 15 amino acids. Looked up from germline, CDR1 is SNHLY and CDR2 is FYNNEI. The CDR3 is CASSEQSFWTGELFF. The DNA of the CDR3 is TGTGCCAGCAGTGAACAGAGCTTTTGGACCGGGGAGCTGTTTTTT.

The chain carries TRBV3-1 and TRBJ2-2, with D perhaps TRBD1 (5 bases). The CDR3 is 14 residues long. V was pared by 9 bases and J by 0 bases, with 11 bases between. Germline CDR1 reads LGHDT; CDR2 reads YNNKEL (reference sequence). In nucleotides, the CDR3 is TGTGCCAGTCCAGGGCCGGCGAACACCGGGGAGCTGTTTTTT. The encoded protein is CASPGPANTGELFF.

The J gene is TRBJ2-5, the V gene TRBV20-1; TRBD1 agrees at 8 bases. Germline trimming cut 5 bases from V and 2 bases from J; bases unmatched to any gene: 4. The germline V gene encodes CDR1 DFQATT and CDR2 SNEGSKA (reference sequence). The CDR3 has 13 residues. The CDR3: CSAPNRGQETQYF. The DNA of the CDR3 is TGCAGTGCTCCCAACAGGGGGCAAGAGACCCAGTACTTC.

Only a few counts were recorded for this clonotype. The rearrangement links TRBV29-1 to TRBJ2-2; D is ambiguous. CDR1 and CDR2 from the germline V gene are SQVTM and ANQGSEA. Trimming cost V 7 bases and J 4 bases, with 13 bases left between them. The CDR3 sequence is 13 residues long. The CDR3 DNA follows: TGCAGCGCCCGACAATCCAGCACCGGGGAGCTGTTTTTT. It translates to CSARQSSTGELFF.

The chain couples TRBV6-1 to TRBJ1-6, with D perhaps matching TRBD1 (6 bases). V gave up 10 bases and J gave up 10 bases, with 17 bases separating them. Germline assignment: CDR1 MNHNS and CDR2 SASEGT. This CDR3 has 13 residues. The CDR3 region is CATGQGPGSPLHF. The CDR3 DNA follows: TGTGCCACCGGGCAGGGGCCCGGGTCACCCCTCCACTTT.

J is TRBJ2-1 and V is TRBV11-2, with D possibly being TRBD1 or TRBD2 (5 bases each). V lost 3 bases to trimming and J lost 8 bases, with 17 bases between them. The germline gives CDR1 SGHAT, CDR2 FQNNGV. This CDR3 comprises 15 residues. The CDR3: CASSLWVGETHEQFF. The DNA for the CDR3 is TGTGCCAGCAGCTTGTGGGTGGGGGAGACCCATGAGCAGTTCTTC.